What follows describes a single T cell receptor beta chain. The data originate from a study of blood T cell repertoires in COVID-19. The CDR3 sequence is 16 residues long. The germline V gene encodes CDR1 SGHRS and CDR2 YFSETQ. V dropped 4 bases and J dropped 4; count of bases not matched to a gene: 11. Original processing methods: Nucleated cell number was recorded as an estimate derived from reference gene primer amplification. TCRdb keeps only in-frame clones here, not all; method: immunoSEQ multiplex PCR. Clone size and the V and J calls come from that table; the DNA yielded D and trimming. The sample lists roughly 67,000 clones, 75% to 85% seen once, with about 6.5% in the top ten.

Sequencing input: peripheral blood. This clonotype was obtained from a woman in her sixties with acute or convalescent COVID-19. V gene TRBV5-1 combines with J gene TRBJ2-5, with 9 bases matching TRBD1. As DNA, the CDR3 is TGCGCCAGCAGCCCCAGACAGGGGGGGCGAGGAGAGACCCAGTACTTC. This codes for CASSPRQGGRGETQYF.